This T cell receptor (beta chain) was captured by sequencing in a study of blood T cell repertoires in COVID-19. Trimming cost V 2 bases and J 7 bases; bases outside gene matches: 10. The germline V gene has CDR1 SGHDN and CDR2 FVKESK. There are 16 residues in the CDR3. Enrollees, about 18 to 89 years old, lived in approximately 25 US areas. Donors of Cohort 3 who recovered were those that had two negative PCRs, clearance, or symptom resolution. In the original processing: How many nucleated cells were present was estimated from reference gene primer amplification. The repertoire was sequenced with immunoSEQ multiplex PCR; TCRdb's copy has only in-frame clones and lacks some. V, J and clone size derive from that table, while D and trimming were established from the DNA sequence. The profile shows approximately 310,000 clones, roughly nine tenths of them singletons.

Sequenced input: PBMCs or T cells enriched from blood (not recorded which). The chain combines TRBV14 with TRBJ2-1; 8 nucleotides agree with TRBD1. The TCR comes from a man aged 55 to 69 who had recovered from COVID-19. CDR3 nucleotides: TGTGCCAGCAGCCAACAGACAGGGGCCAGTGGTAATGAGCAGTTCTTC. It codes for CASSQQTGASGNEQFF.